The source of this T cell receptor beta chain is a study of T cells in Graves' hyperthyroidism and ophthalmopathy. In its sample, this clonotype was seen many times. Criteria for exclusion of patients were uncontrolled infection, other autoimmune disease, pregnancy or lactation. Researchers amplified the TCR beta CDR3 regions from RNA transcripts. The HTBI primer set drove a first-round RT-PCR of the TCR CDR3. TCRdb passed the multiplex PCR reads through MiXCR, listing each CDR3 protein once. The repertoire includes nearly 600,000 distinct CDR3 sequences, around 14% of them detected once, and approximately 6.4% sits in the top ten. The CDR3 is 17 residues long. CDR1 MGHRA and CDR2 YSYEKL come from the germline V gene. V trimming: 1 base; J trimming: 2 bases; junction bases outside the gene matches: 10.

What was sequenced was blood. J is TRBJ2-7 and V is TRBV4-1, with TRBD2 identical over 8 bases. This receptor was obtained from a woman between 18 and 29 years old with Graves' ophthalmopathy. Here the CDR3 reads CASSQVMLAGETYEQYF. DNA of the CDR3: TGCGCCAGCAGCCAAGTTATGCTAGCGGGTGAAACCTACGAGCAGTACTTC.